This T cell receptor (beta chain) comes out of a study of T-cell reconstitution after alpha-beta-depleted transplantation in children. Germline CDR1 ENHRY, CDR2 SYGVKD. Trimming cost V 0 bases and J 0 bases, with 11 bases left between them. This CDR3 comprises 17 residues. This clonotype was counted between two and nine times. The library targeted TCRbeta and was prepared with unique molecular identifiers. One entry per CDR3 protein, called by TCRdb with MiXCR from the PCR reads. The sample has about 500,000 distinct CDR3 sequences; approximately 29% are singletons. Sequencing used PBMCs from the stem cell graft donor, obtained from the stem cell graft. This sequence was found in a human donor who donated a stem cell graft to a child with aplastic anemia. The chain employs TRBV10-3 and TRBJ2-2; D not certain. The CDR3 region has the DNA TGTGCCATCAGTGAGTCAATAGGCCTCGCGAACACCGGGGAGCTGTTTTTT. The encoded protein is CAISESIGLANTGELFF.